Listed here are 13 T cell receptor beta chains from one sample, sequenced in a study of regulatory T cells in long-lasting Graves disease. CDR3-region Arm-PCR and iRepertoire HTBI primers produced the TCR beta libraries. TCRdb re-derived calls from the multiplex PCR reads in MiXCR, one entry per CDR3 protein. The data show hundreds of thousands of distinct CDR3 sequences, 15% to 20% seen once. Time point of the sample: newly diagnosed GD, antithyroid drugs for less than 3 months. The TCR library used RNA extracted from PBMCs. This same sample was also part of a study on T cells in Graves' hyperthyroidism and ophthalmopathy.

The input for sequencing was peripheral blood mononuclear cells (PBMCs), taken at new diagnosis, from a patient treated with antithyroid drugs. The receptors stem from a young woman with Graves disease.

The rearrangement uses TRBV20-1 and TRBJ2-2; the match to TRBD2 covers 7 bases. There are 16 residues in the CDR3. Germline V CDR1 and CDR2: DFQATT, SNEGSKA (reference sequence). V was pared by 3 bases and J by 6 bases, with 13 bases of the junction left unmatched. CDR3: CSASKLAGVLAGELFF. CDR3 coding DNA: TGCAGTGCTAGTAAGCTGGCGGGAGTATTGGCCGGGGAGCTGTTTTTT.

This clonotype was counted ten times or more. Here the CDR3 DNA reads TGTGCCAGCAGCTGGGGTGCAGGCAATTCACCCCTCCACTTT. Translated: CASSWGAGNSPLHF. The gene calls are TRBV27 and TRBJ1-6, with unresolved D. Trimming cost V 6 bases and J 7 bases, with 13 bases left between them. CDR1 is MNHEY and CDR2 is SMNVEV in the germline V gene (reference sequence). There are 14 residues in the CDR3.

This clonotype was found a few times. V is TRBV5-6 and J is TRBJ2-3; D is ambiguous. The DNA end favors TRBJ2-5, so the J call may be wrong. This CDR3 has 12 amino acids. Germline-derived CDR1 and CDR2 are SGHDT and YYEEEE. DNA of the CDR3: TGTGCCAGCATAGGGTTGGGGGAGACCCAGTACTTC. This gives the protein CASIGLGETQYF.

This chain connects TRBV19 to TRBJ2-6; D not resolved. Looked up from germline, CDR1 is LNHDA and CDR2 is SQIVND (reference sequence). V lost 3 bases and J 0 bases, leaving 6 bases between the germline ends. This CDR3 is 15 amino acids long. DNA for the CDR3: TGTGCCAGTAGTATTGCCCTCTCTGGGGCCAACGTCCTGACTTTC. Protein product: CASSIALSGANVLTF.

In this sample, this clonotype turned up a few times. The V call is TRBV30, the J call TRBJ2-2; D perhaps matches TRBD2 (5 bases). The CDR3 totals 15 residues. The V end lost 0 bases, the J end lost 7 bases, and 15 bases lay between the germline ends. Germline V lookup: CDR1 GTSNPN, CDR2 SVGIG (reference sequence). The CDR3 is CAWSVRSLAGGELFF. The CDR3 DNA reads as TGTGCCTGGAGTGTACGAAGTCTAGCAGGCGGGGAGCTGTTTTTT.

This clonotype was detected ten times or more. The CDR3 nucleotides are TGTGCCAGCAGTCCACAGGGAATTATTACAGATACGCAGTATTTT. Translated: CASSPQGIITDTQYF. This chain links TRBV7-2 with TRBJ2-3; maybe TRBD1 (6 bases). Germline CDR1 and CDR2: SGHTA and FQGNSA. V dropped 6 bases and J dropped 3 bases, with 16 bases sitting between them. The CDR3 runs to 15 residues.

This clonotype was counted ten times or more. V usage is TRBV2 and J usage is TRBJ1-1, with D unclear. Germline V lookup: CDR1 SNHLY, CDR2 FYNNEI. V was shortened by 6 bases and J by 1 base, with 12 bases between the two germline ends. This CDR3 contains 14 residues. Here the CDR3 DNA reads TGTGCCAGCAGCCGATTGACAACGAACACTGAAGCTTTCTTT. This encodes CASSRLTTNTEAFF. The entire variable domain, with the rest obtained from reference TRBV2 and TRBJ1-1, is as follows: EPEVTQTPSHQVTQMGQEVILRCVPISNHLYFYWYRQILGQKVEFLVSFYNNEISEKSEIFDDQFSVERPDGSNFTLKIRSTKLEDSAMYFCASSRLTTNTEAFFGQGTRLTVV.

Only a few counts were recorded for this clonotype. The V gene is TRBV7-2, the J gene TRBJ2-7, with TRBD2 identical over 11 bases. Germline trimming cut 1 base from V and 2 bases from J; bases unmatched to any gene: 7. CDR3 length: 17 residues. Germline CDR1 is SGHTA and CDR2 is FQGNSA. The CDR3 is CASSLERLAGIPYEQYF. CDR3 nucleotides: TGTGCCAGCAGCTTAGAGAGACTAGCGGGAATCCCCTACGAGCAGTACTTC.

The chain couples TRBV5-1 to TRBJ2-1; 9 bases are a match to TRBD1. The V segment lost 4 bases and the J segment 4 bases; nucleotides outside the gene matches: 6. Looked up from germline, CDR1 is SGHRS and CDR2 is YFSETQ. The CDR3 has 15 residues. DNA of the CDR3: TGCGCCAGCAGCGGAACAGGGGGCGCGTACAATGAGCAGTTCTTC. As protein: CASSGTGGAYNEQFF.

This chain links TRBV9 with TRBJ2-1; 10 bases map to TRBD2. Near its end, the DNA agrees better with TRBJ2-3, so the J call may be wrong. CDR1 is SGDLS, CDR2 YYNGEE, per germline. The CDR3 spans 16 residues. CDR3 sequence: CASSVEWGTSAYTQYF. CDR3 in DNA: TGTGCCAGCAGCGTAGAGTGGGGGACTAGCGCCTATACGCAGTATTTT.

The CDR3 sequence: CAISEQAGDQPQHF. The CDR3 DNA sequence: TGTGCCATCAGTGAGCAGGCTGGGGATCAGCCCCAGCATTTT. The chain joins TRBV10-3 to TRBJ1-5; D call uncertain. The CDR3 covers 14 residues. Germline V gene sequence: CDR1 ENHRY, CDR2 SYGVKD. V was trimmed by 2 bases and J by 5 bases, leaving 10 bases between them.

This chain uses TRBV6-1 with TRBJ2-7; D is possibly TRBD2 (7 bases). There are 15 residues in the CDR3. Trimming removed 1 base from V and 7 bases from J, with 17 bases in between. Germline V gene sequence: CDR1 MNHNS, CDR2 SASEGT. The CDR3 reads CASSEGWGGGREQYF. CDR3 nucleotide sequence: TGTGCCAGCAGTGAAGGTTGGGGAGGGGGAAGGGAGCAGTACTTC.

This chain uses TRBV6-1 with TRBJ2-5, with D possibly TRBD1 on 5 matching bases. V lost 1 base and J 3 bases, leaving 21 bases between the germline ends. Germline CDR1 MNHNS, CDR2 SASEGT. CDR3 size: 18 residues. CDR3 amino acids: CASSEGGFRPNLKETQYF. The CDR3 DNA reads TGTGCCAGCAGTGAAGGGGGCTTTAGGCCTAACCTCAAAGAGACCCAGTACTTC.